This record concerns one TCR beta chain sequence. Trimming pared 6 bases from V and 3 bases from J, leaving 14 bases between. The CDR3 sequence is 15 residues long. This record belongs to a study of cytotoxic CD8 clonotypes in ibrutinib-treated CLL. Study details: Across the patients, 11 were relapsed/refractory, 15 treatment-naive and 17 to 18 IGHV unmutated. Mean productive templates were almost 260,000; mean productive rearrangements were around 90,000.

With cryopreserved PBMCs as the source, 1.5 to 2.5 micrograms of genomic DNA went to TCR beta libraries. Some clones are missing from TCRdb's copy, which holds only in-frame ones; the method was immunoSEQ multiplex PCR. This sample has some 130,000 clones, with 75% to 80% found just once. The V gene is TRBV23-1, the J gene TRBJ1-4; maybe TRBD1 (5 bases). TRBV23-1 is filed as an ORF, its function uncertain. Specimen: PBMCs, collected after 24 months of ibrutinib treatment. This clonotype was sampled from a human donor with chronic lymphocytic leukemia. The DNA for the CDR3 is TGCGCCAGCAGCTCTGAGGGGTGGGCTAATGAAAAACTGTTTTTT. Amino acid sequence: CASSSEGWANEKLFF.